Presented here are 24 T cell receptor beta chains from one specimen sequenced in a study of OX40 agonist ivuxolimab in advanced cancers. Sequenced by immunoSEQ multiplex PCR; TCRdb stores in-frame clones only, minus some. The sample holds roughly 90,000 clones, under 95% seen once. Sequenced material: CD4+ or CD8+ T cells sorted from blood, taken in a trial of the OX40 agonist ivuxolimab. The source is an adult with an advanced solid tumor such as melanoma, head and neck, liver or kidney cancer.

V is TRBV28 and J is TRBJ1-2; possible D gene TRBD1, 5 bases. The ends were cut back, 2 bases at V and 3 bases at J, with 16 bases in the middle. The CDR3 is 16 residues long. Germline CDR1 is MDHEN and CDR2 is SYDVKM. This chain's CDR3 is CASSLSIGAGYYGYTF. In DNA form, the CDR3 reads TGTGCCAGCAGTTTAAGTATTGGGGCAGGGTACTATGGCTACACCTTC.

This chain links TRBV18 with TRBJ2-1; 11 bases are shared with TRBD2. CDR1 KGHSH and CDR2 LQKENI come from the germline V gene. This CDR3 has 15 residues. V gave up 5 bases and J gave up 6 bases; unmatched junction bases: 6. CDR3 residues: CASSVSGRAVNEQFF. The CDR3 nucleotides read TGTGCCAGCTCAGTTAGCGGGAGGGCCGTCAATGAGCAGTTCTTC. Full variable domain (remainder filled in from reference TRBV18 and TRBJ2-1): NAGVMQNPRHLVRRRGQEARLRCSPMKGHSHVYWYRQLPEEGLKFMVYLQKENIIDESGMPKERFSAEFPKEGPSILRIQQVVRGDSAAYFCASSVSGRAVNEQFFGPGTRLTVL.

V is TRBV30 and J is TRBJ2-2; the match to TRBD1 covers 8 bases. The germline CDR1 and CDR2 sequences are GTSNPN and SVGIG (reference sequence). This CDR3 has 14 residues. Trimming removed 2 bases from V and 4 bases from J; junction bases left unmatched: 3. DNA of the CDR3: TGTGCCTGGAGTTCGACAGGGGCCACCGGGGAGCTGTTTTTT. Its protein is CAWSSTGATGELFF. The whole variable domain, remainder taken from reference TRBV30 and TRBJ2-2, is SQTIHQWPATLVQPVGSPLSLECTVEGTSNPNLYWYRQAAGRGLQLLFYSVGIGQISSEVPQNLSASRPQDRQFILSSKKLLLSDSGFYLCAWSSTGATGELFFGEGSRLTVL.

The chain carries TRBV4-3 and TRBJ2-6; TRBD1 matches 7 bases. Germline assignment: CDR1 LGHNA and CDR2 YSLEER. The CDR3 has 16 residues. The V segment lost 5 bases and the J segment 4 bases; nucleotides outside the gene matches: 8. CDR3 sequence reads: CASSRTTGDGANVLTF. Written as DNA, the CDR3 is TGCGCCAGCAGCAGAACCACAGGGGACGGGGCCAACGTCCTGACTTTC.

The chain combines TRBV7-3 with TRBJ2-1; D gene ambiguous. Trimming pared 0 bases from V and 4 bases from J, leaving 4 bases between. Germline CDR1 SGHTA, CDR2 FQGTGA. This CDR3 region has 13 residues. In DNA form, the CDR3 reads TGTGCCAGCAGCTTAACGGGTTACAATGAGCAGTTCTTC. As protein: CASSLTGYNEQFF.

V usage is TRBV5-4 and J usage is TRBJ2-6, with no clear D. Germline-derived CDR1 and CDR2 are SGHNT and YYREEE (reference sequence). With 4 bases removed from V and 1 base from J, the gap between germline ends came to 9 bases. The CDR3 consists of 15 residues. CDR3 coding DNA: TGTGCCAGCAGCCGGAGCCGGTCTGGGGCCAACGTCCTGACTTTC. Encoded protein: CASSRSRSGANVLTF. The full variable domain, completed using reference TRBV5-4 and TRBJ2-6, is ETGVTQSPTHLIKTRGQQVTLRCSSQSGHNTVSWYQQALGQGPQFIFQYYREEENGRGNFPPRFSGLQFPNYSSELNVNALELDDSALYLCASSRSRSGANVLTFGAGSRLTVL.

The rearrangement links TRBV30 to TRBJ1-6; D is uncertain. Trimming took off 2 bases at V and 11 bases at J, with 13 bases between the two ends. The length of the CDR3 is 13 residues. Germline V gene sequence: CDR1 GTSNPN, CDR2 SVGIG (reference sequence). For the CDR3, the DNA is TGTGCCTGGAGTATGCGACGTGTAGCACCCCTCCACTTT. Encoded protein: CAWSMRRVAPLHF. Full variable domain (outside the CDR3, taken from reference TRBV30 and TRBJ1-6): SQTIHQWPATLVQPVGSPLSLECTVEGTSNPNLYWYRQAAGRGLQLLFYSVGIGQISSEVPQNLSASRPQDRQFILSSKKLLLSDSGFYLCAWSMRRVAPLHFGNGTRLTVT.

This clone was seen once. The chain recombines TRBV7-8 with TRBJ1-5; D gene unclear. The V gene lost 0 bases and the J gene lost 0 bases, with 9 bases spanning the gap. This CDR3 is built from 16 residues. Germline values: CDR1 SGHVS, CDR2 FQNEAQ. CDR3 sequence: CASSLATYTSNQPQHF. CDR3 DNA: TGTGCCAGCAGCTTAGCGACATATACTAGCAATCAGCCCCAGCATTTT.

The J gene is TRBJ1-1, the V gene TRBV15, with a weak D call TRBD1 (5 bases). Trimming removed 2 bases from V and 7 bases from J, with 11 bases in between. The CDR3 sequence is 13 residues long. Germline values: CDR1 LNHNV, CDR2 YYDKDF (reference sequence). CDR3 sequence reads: CATSRPVGGEAFF. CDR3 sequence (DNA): TGTGCCACCAGCAGACCCGTGGGGGGTGAAGCTTTCTTT. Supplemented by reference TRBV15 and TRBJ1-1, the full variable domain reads DAMVIQNPRYQVTQFGKPVTLSCSQTLNHNVMYWYQQKSSQAPKLLFHYYDKDFNNEADTPDNFQSRRPNTSFCFLDIRSPGLGDTAMYLCATSRPVGGEAFFGQGTRLTVV.

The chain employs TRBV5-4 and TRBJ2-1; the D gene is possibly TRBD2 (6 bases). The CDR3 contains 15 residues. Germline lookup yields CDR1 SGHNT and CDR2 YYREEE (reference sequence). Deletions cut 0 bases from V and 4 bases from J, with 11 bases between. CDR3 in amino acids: CASSLGSGRYNEQFF. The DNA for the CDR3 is TGTGCCAGCAGCTTGGGTAGCGGACGATACAATGAGCAGTTCTTC.

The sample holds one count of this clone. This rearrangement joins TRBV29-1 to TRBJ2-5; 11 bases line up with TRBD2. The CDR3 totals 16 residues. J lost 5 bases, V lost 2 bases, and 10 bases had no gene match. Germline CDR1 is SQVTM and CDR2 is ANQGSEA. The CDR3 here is CSVERLAGRAGETQYF. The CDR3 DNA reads TGCAGCGTTGAAAGACTAGCGGGGCGAGCCGGGGAGACCCAGTACTTC.

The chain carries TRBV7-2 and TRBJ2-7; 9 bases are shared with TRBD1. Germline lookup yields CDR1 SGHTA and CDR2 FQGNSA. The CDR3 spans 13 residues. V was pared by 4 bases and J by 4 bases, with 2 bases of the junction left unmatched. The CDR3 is CASSSGTGYEQYF. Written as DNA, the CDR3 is TGTGCCAGCAGCTCCGGGACAGGGTACGAGCAGTACTTC. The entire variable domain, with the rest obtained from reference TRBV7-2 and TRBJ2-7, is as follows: GAGVSQSPSNKVTEKGKDVELRCDPISGHTALYWYRQSLGQGLEFLIYFQGNSAPDKSGLPSDRFSAERTGGSVSTLTIQRTQQEDSAVYLCASSSGTGYEQYFGPGTRLTVT.

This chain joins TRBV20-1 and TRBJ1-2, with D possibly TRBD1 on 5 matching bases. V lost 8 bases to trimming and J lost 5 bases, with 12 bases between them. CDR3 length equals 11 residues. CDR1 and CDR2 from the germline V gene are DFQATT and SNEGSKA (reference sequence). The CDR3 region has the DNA TGCAGTTCGCAGGGTCGGTATGGCTACACCTTC. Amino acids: CSSQGRYGYTF.

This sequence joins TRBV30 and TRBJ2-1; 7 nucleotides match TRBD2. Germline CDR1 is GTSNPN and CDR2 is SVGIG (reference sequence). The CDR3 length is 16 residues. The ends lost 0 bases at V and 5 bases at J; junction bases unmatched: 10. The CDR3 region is CAWSVRGVAGNNEQFF. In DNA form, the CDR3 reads TGTGCCTGGAGTGTCCGGGGGGTGGCAGGGAACAATGAGCAGTTCTTC. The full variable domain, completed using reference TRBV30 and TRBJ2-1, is SQTIHQWPATLVQPVGSPLSLECTVEGTSNPNLYWYRQAAGRGLQLLFYSVGIGQISSEVPQNLSASRPQDRQFILSSKKLLLSDSGFYLCAWSVRGVAGNNEQFFGPGTRLTVL.

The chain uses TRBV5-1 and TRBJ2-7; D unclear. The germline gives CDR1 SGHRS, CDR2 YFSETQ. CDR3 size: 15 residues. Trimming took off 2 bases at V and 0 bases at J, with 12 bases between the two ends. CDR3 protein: CASSFGTFASYEQYF. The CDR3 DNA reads TGCGCCAGCAGCTTCGGCACCTTCGCCTCCTACGAGCAGTACTTC.

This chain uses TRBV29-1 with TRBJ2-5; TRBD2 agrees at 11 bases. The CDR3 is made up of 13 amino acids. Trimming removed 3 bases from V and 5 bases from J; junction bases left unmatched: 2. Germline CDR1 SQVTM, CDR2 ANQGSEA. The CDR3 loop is CSVDRTSGETQYF. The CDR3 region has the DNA TGCAGCGTTGATCGGACTAGCGGGGAGACCCAGTACTTC. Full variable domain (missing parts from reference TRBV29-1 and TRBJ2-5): SAVISQKPSRDICQRGTSLTIQCQVDSQVTMMFWYRQQPGQSLTLIATANQGSEATYESGFVIDKFPISRPNLTFSTLTVSNMSPEDSSIYLCSVDRTSGETQYFGPGTRLLVL.

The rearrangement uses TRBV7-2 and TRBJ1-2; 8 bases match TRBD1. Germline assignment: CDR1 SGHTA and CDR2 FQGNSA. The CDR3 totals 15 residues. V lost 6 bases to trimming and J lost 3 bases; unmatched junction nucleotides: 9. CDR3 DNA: TGTGCCAGCAGAACAGGACAGGGTCGACACTATGGCTACACCTTC. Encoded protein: CASRTGQGRHYGYTF.

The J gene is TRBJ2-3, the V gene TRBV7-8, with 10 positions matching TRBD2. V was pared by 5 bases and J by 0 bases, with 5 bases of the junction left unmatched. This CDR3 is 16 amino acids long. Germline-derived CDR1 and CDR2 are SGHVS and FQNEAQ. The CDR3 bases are TGTGCCAGCAGCCCCCTGACTAGCGGGAGCACAGATACGCAGTATTTT. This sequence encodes CASSPLTSGSTDTQYF.

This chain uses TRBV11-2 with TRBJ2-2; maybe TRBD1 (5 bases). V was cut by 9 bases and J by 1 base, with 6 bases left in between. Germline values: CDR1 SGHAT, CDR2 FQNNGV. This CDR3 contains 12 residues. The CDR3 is CASQGNTGELFF. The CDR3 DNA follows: TGTGCCAGTCAGGGGAACACCGGGGAGCTGTTTTTT.

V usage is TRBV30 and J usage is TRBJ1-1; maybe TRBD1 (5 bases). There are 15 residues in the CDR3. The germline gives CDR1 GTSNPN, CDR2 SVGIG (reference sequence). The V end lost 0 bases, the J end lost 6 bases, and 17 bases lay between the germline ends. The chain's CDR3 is CAWSVRGTGRPEAFF. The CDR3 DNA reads TGTGCCTGGAGTGTACGAGGTACGGGGCGACCTGAAGCTTTCTTT.

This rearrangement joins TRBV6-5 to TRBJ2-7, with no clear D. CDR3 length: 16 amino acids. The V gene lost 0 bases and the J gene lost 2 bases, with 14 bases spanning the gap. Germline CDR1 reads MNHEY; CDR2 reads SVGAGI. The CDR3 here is CASSYSALWSAYEQYF. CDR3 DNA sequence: TGTGCCAGCAGTTACTCGGCGTTATGGAGCGCCTACGAGCAGTACTTC.

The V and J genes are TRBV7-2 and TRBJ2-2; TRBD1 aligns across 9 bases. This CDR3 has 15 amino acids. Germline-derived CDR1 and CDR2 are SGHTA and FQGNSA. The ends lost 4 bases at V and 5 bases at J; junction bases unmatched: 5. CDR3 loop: CASSSRTGVTGELFF. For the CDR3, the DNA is TGTGCCAGCAGCTCCAGGACAGGGGTGACCGGGGAGCTGTTTTTT.

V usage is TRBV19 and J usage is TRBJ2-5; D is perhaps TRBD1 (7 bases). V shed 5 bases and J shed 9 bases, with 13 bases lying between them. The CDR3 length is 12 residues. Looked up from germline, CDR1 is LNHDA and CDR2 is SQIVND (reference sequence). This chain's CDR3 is CASSPQGGSQYF. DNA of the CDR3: TGTGCCAGTAGTCCCCAGGGGGGTTCCCAGTACTTC.

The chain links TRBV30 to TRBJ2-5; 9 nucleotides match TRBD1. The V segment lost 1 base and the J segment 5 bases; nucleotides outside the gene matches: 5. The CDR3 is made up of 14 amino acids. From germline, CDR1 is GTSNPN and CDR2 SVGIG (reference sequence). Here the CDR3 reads CAWSDRGRWETQYF. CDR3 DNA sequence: TGTGCCTGGAGTGACAGGGGGCGGTGGGAGACCCAGTACTTC.